The 27 T cell receptor beta chains in this list originate from one sample, sequenced in a study of blood T cell repertoires in COVID-19. Generated by immunoSEQ multiplex PCR, the TCRdb table keeps only in-frame clones and is missing some. The profile shows some 250,000 clones, about four fifths of them singletons. Sequencing was done on a sample of peripheral blood. These receptors were collected from a woman aged 18 to 35 with acute or convalescent COVID-19.

This clone was observed once. The V gene is TRBV18, the J gene TRBJ2-2; 8 bases line up with TRBD2. The CDR3 length is 17 residues. CDR1 and CDR2 (germline): KGHSH, LQKENI. Germline trimming cut 3 bases from V and 0 bases from J; bases unmatched to any gene: 6. As DNA, the CDR3 is TGTGCCAGCTCACCCTTAATAGCGGGACCGAACACCGGGGAGCTGTTTTTT. Translation gives CASSPLIAGPNTGELFF.

V gene TRBV30 combines with J gene TRBJ1-6; D is perhaps TRBD1 (5 bases). Germline V lookup: CDR1 GTSNPN, CDR2 SVGIG (reference sequence). Trimming removed 5 bases at V and 0 bases at J, with 8 bases between. The CDR3 is 14 residues long. The CDR3 DNA reads as TGTGCCTGGGGGGACTTCTCCTATAATTCACCCCTCCACTTT. This encodes CAWGDFSYNSPLHF.

The table lists this clone with a few counts. The V gene is TRBV5-1, the J gene TRBJ1-4; tentative D call: TRBD1 (5 bases). Trimming left V 2 bases short and J 7 bases short, with 12 bases between. Germline lookup yields CDR1 SGHRS and CDR2 YFSETQ. The CDR3 sequence is 14 residues long. CDR3 DNA sequence: TGCGCCAGCAGCTTCCGAGGGAGGGGTGAAAAACTGTTTTTT. Amino acids: CASSFRGRGEKLFF.

The chain recombines TRBV11-2 with TRBJ1-2; 7 bases match TRBD1. Germline lookup yields CDR1 SGHAT and CDR2 FQNNGV. The CDR3 runs 16 residues. V gave up 4 bases and J gave up 2 bases; unmatched junction bases: 10. The CDR3 DNA reads TGTGCCAGCAGCTCAATCAGACAGGGTGGCAACTATGGCTACACCTTC. Protein product: CASSSIRQGGNYGYTF.

CDR3 nucleotide sequence: TGTGCCAGCACCAGTTATCAGGGTTTTGGCTACACCTTC. It translates to CASTSYQGFGYTF. V usage is TRBV28 and J usage is TRBJ1-2; D might be TRBD1 (5 bases). CDR1 and CDR2 (germline): MDHEN, SYDVKM. The CDR3 has 13 residues. Trimming left V 7 bases short and J 7 bases short, with 16 bases between.

This chain connects TRBV27 to TRBJ2-1; TRBD2 agrees at 11 bases. The CDR3 has 18 residues. After removal of 6 bases from V and 1 base from J, the junction contained 11 bases not matched to a gene. From germline, CDR1 is MNHEY and CDR2 SMNVEV (reference sequence). The CDR3 DNA sequence: TGTGCCAGCAGACCCCCGGGACTAGCGGAAAATTCCTACAATGAGCAGTTCTTC. The encoded protein is CASRPPGLAENSYNEQFF.

Of note for this clone: One end of the junction varies from germline; a read error may be responsible. This sequence joins TRBV3-1 (or the pseudogene TRBV3-2) and TRBJ2-7; no definite D call. The CDR3 consists of 16 residues. Germline CDR1 reads LGHDT; CDR2 reads YNNKEL (reference sequence). Written as DNA, the CDR3 is TGTGCCAGCAGCCCCAACCCGGCCAAGCGCTCCCACGAGCAGTACTTC. This translates into CASSPNPAKRSHEQYF.

The gene calls are TRBV7-3 and TRBJ2-6; D gene unclear. Trimming removed 5 bases at V and 0 bases at J, with 11 bases between. Per the germline V gene, CDR1 is SGHTA and CDR2 is FQGTGA. CDR3 length: 16 residues. CDR3 DNA: TGTGCCAGCAGCGACAACACCCGCTCTGGGGCCAACGTCCTGACTTTC. It yields the protein CASSDNTRSGANVLTF.

The V call is TRBV7-6, the J call TRBJ1-3, with 9 bases identical to TRBD1. V lost 5 bases, J lost 0 bases, and 5 bases stayed unmatched. In germline, CDR1 is SGHVS, CDR2 FNYEAQ. The CDR3 has 16 residues. CDR3 residues: CASSPGQGNSGNTIYF. In DNA form, the CDR3 reads TGTGCCAGCAGCCCGGGACAGGGAAACTCTGGAAACACCATATATTTT.

The chain links TRBV11-3 to TRBJ2-2; 8 nucleotides align to TRBD1. CDR1 and CDR2 (germline): SGHNT, YENEEA. This CDR3 is 15 amino acids long. J was trimmed by 5 bases and V by 3 bases; bases with no gene match: 5. Written as DNA, the CDR3 is TGTGCCAGCAGCTTGCAGGGGGCAGGTACCGGGGAGCTGTTTTTT. It yields the protein CASSLQGAGTGELFF.

V gene TRBV2 combines with J gene TRBJ1-1, with D possibly matching TRBD1 (6 bases). The germline V gene encodes CDR1 SNHLY and CDR2 FYNNEI. Trimming removed 6 bases from V and 7 bases from J, with 18 bases in between. The CDR3 totals 14 residues. DNA for the CDR3: TGTGCCAGCAGCATACAGGGTTATGGGGGTGAAGCTTTCTTT. As protein: CASSIQGYGGEAFF.

The rearrangement uses TRBV13 and TRBJ1-6; D gene ambiguous. CDR1 and CDR2 from the germline V gene are PRHDT and FYEKMQ (reference sequence). The V end lost 4 bases, the J end lost 13 bases, and 8 bases lay between the germline ends. CDR3 length equals 11 residues. CDR3 region: CASSSSGPLHF. CDR3 sequence (DNA): TGTGCCAGCAGCTCCTCGGGGCCCCTCCACTTT.

The rearrangement joins TRBV5-6 to TRBJ2-7; 9 bases align to TRBD1. The junction had 4 bases not matched to a gene; V was cut back by 6 bases and J by 6 bases. The CDR3 is 12 residues long. Germline values: CDR1 SGHDT, CDR2 YYEEEE. This CDR3 reads CASKLDRGEQYF. The CDR3 nucleotides are TGTGCCAGCAAATTGGACAGGGGCGAGCAGTACTTC.

The V call is TRBV6-5, the J call TRBJ2-1; 9 bases align to TRBD1. V was pared by 6 bases and J by 4 bases, with 4 bases of the junction left unmatched. This CDR3 region has 14 residues. Germline V lookup: CDR1 MNHEY, CDR2 SVGAGI. This chain's CDR3 is CASRRQGGYNEQFF. The CDR3 DNA sequence: TGTGCCAGCAGACGACAGGGGGGGTACAATGAGCAGTTCTTC.

The chain couples TRBV9 to TRBJ2-1; 8 bases are a match to TRBD2. Per germline, CDR1 SGDLS and CDR2 YYNGEE. The CDR3 runs 15 residues. Germline trimming cut 0 bases from V and 10 bases from J; bases unmatched to any gene: 9. CDR3 nucleotides: TGTGCCAGCAGCGTAGACGGGAGGGCTAGTCAAGAGCAGTTCTTC. Its protein product is CASSVDGRASQEQFF.

The V gene is TRBV4-3, the J gene TRBJ1-5; a weak D match, TRBD1 (5 bases). Trimming removed 4 bases at V and 7 bases at J, with 26 bases between. The CDR3 totals 18 residues. From germline, CDR1 is LGHNA and CDR2 YSLEER. CDR3 in DNA: TGCGCCAGCAGCCGGGTTTATAGCCTCGGGGGGAGTCGGCAGCCCCAGCATTTT. As protein: CASSRVYSLGGSRQPQHF.

The chain uses TRBV27 and TRBJ2-1, with D maybe TRBD1 (6 bases). This CDR3 region has 17 residues. Trimming shortened V by 5 bases and J by 4 bases, and 21 bases separated the two germline ends. Germline CDR1 and CDR2: MNHEY and SMNVEV (reference sequence). The CDR3 DNA reads TGTGCCAGCAGTCCCGGCCCCGGGACACGGGTATACAATGAGCAGTTCTTC. Translating gives CASSPGPGTRVYNEQFF.

V is TRBV18 and J is TRBJ2-1; 14 bases align to TRBD2. Germline values: CDR1 KGHSH, CDR2 LQKENI. This CDR3 spans 14 amino acids. The junction had 6 bases not matched to a gene; V was cut back by 2 bases and J by 15 bases. This chain's CDR3 is CASSPGTSGSCPFF. As DNA, the CDR3 is TGTGCCAGCTCACCAGGGACTAGCGGGAGTTGTCCGTTCTTC.

The V gene is TRBV18, the J gene TRBJ2-7, with 8 bases fitting TRBD1. The germline V gene encodes CDR1 KGHSH and CDR2 LQKENI. This CDR3 is 16 amino acids long. With 4 bases clipped from V and 1 base from J, the junction kept 9 bases outside the gene matches. CDR3 protein: CASSLNPGTGSYEQYF. The CDR3 coding sequence is TGTGCCAGCTCACTTAACCCCGGGACAGGTTCCTACGAGCAGTACTTC.

V gene TRBV6-6 combines with J gene TRBJ2-1; TRBD2 agrees at 8 bases. J lost 2 bases, V lost 5 bases, and 5 bases had no gene match. This CDR3 has 15 amino acids. In germline, CDR1 is MNHNY, CDR2 SVGAGI (reference sequence). The CDR3 reads CASSKIAGTYNEQFF. CDR3 DNA sequence: TGTGCCAGCAGTAAAATAGCGGGAACCTACAATGAGCAGTTCTTC.

This chain connects TRBV16 to TRBJ1-3, with 8 bases matching TRBD1. The CDR3 spans 15 residues. The V gene's germline CDR1 is KGHSY and CDR2 FQNENV. The trim removed 4 bases at V and 1 base at J, leaving 3 bases unmatched. CDR3 sequence (DNA): TGTGCCAGCAGCCTGGACAGGGCGTCTGGAAACACCATATATTTT. Protein: CASSLDRASGNTIYF.

This chain uses TRBV6-6 with TRBJ2-1; maybe TRBD2 (6 bases). CDR1 and CDR2 (germline): MNHNY, SVGAGI (reference sequence). CDR3 size: 15 residues. Trimming shortened V by 6 bases and J by 0 bases, and 12 bases separated the two germline ends. This CDR3 reads CASSWRESSYNEQFF. The CDR3 bases are TGTGCCAGCAGCTGGAGGGAGAGCTCCTACAATGAGCAGTTCTTC.

V gene TRBV7-6 combines with J gene TRBJ2-2; the D is unclear. The V end was cut by 2 bases, the J end by 1 base, with 11 bases between. The CDR3 loop spans 16 amino acids. From germline, CDR1 is SGHVS and CDR2 FNYEAQ. The CDR3 region is CASSLTGGWNTGELFF. The DNA of the CDR3 is TGTGCCAGCAGCTTAACTGGCGGTTGGAACACCGGGGAGCTGTTTTTT.

The chain recombines TRBV6-4 with TRBJ2-1; TRBD2 is a possible D gene (6 bases). CDR3 size: 16 residues. Trimming took 3 bases from V and 1 from J, leaving 13 bases between them. CDR1 and CDR2 from the germline V gene are MRHNA and SNTAGT. CDR3 sequence reads: CASSEGGEGSYNEQFF. The CDR3 nucleotides are TGTGCCAGCAGTGAGGGGGGAGAGGGTTCCTACAATGAGCAGTTCTTC.

This clone was detected once. The chain carries TRBV4-2 and TRBJ2-7; D is uncertain. The length of the CDR3 is 12 residues. Germline V gene lookup returns CDR1 LGHNA and CDR2 YNFKEQ. The ends were cut back, 1 base at V and 6 bases at J, with 7 bases in the middle. CDR3: CASSQGTGEQYF. As DNA, the CDR3 is TGTGCCAGCAGCCAAGGTACCGGCGAGCAGTACTTC.

This clone occurred once. This CDR3 is CASSEYRVGTEAFF. The CDR3 bases are TGTGCCAGCTCGGAGTACAGGGTAGGCACTGAAGCTTTCTTT. The V gene is TRBV6-5, the J gene TRBJ1-1, with a weak D call TRBD1 (6 bases). V lost 8 bases to trimming and J lost 4 bases, with 17 bases between them. This CDR3 region has 14 residues. Germline V lookup: CDR1 MNHEY, CDR2 SVGAGI.

This chain links TRBV19 with TRBJ1-5; 7 bases fit TRBD1. Germline assignment: CDR1 LNHDA and CDR2 SQIVND (reference sequence). The CDR3 runs to 18 residues. The J segment lost 5 bases and the V segment lost 4 bases, leaving 17 bases of the junction unmatched. The CDR3 DNA reads as TGTGCCAGTAGTAACTTCGTCCTGAACAGGGGCCGAGATCAGCCCCAGCATTTT. Residues: CASSNFVLNRGRDQPQHF.